The clone carrying this T cell receptor (beta chain) was recorded many times. Its antigen is unidentified. Each CDR3 protein gets one entry after TCRdb re-called the RT-PCR reads with MiXCR. The top ten hold 7.5% to 8% of the sample, which has 590,000 or so distinct CDR3 sequences, approximately 14% seen once. The sample originates from a study of response to subunit inactivated influenza vaccine. General observations from the study: Each seasonal influenza vaccination, the authors suggested, recruits few new T cells.

The CDR3 is made up of 15 amino acids. Germline V gene lookup returns CDR1 WNHNN and CDR2 SYGVQD (reference sequence). V lost 2 bases and J lost 4, with 13 bases in between. The specimen comprised PBMCs from blood, sampled less than 15 days before vaccination. The receptor was derived from a man aged 50-60 years who received an inactivated influenza vaccine. The V and J genes are TRBV10-1 and TRBJ2-3, with D possibly being TRBD1 or TRBD2 (5 bases each). The CDR3: CASSENPGRSDTQYF. CDR3 nucleotide sequence: TGCGCCAGCAGTGAGAACCCAGGGAGATCAGATACGCAGTATTTT.